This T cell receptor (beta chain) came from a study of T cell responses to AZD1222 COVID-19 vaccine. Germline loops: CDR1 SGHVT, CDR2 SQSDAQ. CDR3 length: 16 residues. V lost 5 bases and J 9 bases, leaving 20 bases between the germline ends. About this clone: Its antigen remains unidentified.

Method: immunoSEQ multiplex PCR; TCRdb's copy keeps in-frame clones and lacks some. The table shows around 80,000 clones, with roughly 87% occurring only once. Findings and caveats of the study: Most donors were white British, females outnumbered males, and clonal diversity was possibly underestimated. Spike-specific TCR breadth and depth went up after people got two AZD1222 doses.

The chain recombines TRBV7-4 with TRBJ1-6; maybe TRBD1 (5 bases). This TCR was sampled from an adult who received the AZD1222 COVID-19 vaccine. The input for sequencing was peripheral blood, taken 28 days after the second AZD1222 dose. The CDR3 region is CASSPLGRQFASPLHF. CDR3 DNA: TGTGCCAGCAGCCCCCTGGGTAGACAGTTCGCTTCACCCCTCCACTTT.